This T cell receptor (beta chain) was recorded in a study of cytomegalovirus exposure and HLA in healthy donors. With 60 Vbeta and 13 Jbeta primers, the PCR was carried out. Under the authors' procedure: A follow-up analysis tallied approximately 85 million unique TCR beta chains, roughly 11 million shared. The assay was immunoSEQ multiplex PCR, and TCRdb's table has in-frame clones only and misses some. D and trimming come from the DNA, and the V and J calls and clone size come from that table. The table records about 160,000 clones, more than 80% of them present only once. Points from the study as a whole: A later analysis linked a missense variant in DCLRE1C to the trimming of TCR beta V and J genes. Published work reported that the classifier diagnosed cytomegalovirus status with high specificity and sensitivity.

Remarks on this clone: Antigen specificity is unknown.

CDR1 SGHTA and CDR2 FQGNSA come from the germline V gene. This CDR3 region has 19 residues. V lost 5 bases, J lost 9 bases, and 19 bases stayed unmatched. This receptor was obtained from a woman between 50 and 59 years old in good health and CMV-seronegative. The specimen sequenced was PBMCs. The chain is built from TRBV7-2 and TRBJ2-5; TRBD2 aligns across 15 bases. CDR3 in amino acids: CASSAPGTSGGTGYAPQYF. The CDR3 coding sequence is TGTGCCAGCAGCGCCCCAGGGACTAGCGGGGGGACCGGTTATGCCCCCCAGTACTTC.